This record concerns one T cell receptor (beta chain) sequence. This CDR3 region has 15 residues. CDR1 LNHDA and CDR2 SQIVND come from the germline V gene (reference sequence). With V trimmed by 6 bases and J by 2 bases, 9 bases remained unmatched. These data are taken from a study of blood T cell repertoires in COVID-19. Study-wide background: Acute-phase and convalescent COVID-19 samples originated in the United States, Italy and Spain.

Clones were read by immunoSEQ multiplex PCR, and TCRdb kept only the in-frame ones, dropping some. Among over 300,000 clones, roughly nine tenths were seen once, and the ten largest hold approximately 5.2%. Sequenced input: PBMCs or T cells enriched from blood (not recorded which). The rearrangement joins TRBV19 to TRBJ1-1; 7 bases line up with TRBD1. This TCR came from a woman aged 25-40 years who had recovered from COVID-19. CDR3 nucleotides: TGTGCCAGTAGGACCCGGACAGGCGCAAACACTGAAGCTTTCTTT. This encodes CASRTRTGANTEAFF.